Below are 28 T cell receptor beta chains sequenced from a single sample in a study of regulatory T cells in long-lasting Graves disease. For TCR beta, libraries came from iRepertoire HTBI primers and Arm-PCR of CDR3 regions. MiXCR, applied by TCRdb to the multiplex PCR reads, yields one record per CDR3 protein. Of about 440,000 distinct CDR3 sequences listed, about 15% are singletons. Time point meaning: newly diagnosed GD, antithyroid drugs for less than 3 months. PBMC RNA was the source of the TCR library. The same sample was also studied in work on T cells in Graves' hyperthyroidism and ophthalmopathy.

Material: peripheral blood mononuclear cells (PBMCs), obtained at new diagnosis, from a patient treated with antithyroid drugs. The receptors were gathered from a woman aged 25 to 39 with Graves disease.

This clonotype has at least ten counts. The chain has TRBV2 and TRBJ2-1; 7 nucleotides match TRBD2. The germline V gene encodes CDR1 SNHLY and CDR2 FYNNEI. The junction had 4 bases not matched to a gene; V was cut back by 6 bases and J by 2 bases. The CDR3 has 14 amino acids. The CDR3 coding sequence is TGTGCCAGCAGGCTAGCGGTCACCTACAATGAGCAGTTCTTC. It yields the protein CASRLAVTYNEQFF.

This clonotype occurred a few times. The chain combines TRBV2 with TRBJ2-7; a possible D gene is TRBD2 (6 bases). Germline V gene lookup returns CDR1 SNHLY and CDR2 FYNNEI. CDR3 length equals 14 residues. Trimming pared 4 bases from V and 1 base from J, leaving 11 bases between. DNA for the CDR3: TGTGCCAGCAGTGTGGCGGGGAATTCCTACGAGCAGTACTTC. Its translation: CASSVAGNSYEQYF. Using reference TRBV2 and TRBJ2-7 for the parts outside the CDR3, the full variable domain is EPEVTQTPSHQVTQMGQEVILRCVPISNHLYFYWYRQILGQKVEFLVSFYNNEISEKSEIFDDQFSVERPDGSNFTLKIRSTKLEDSAMYFCASSVAGNSYEQYFGPGTRLTVT.

This clonotype was detected ten times or more. The gene calls are TRBV3-1 and TRBJ1-3; possible D gene TRBD1, 5 bases. The V gene's germline CDR1 is LGHDT and CDR2 YNNKEL (reference sequence). Trimming removed 5 bases at V and 0 bases at J, with 14 bases between. The CDR3 sequence is 16 residues long. The CDR3 DNA follows: TGTGCCAGCAGCACAGACAGAATTAGCTCTGGAAACACCATATATTTT. It codes for CASSTDRISSGNTIYF. Complete variable domain (other parts from reference TRBV3-1 and TRBJ1-3): DTAVSQTPKYLVTQMGNDKSIKCEQNLGHDTMYWYKQDSKKFLKIMFSYNNKELIINETVPNRFSPKSPDKAHLNLHINSLELGDSAVYFCASSTDRISSGNTIYFGEGSWLTVV.

The V and J genes are TRBV9 and TRBJ2-1, with 8 bases that match TRBD2. The germline V gene has CDR1 SGDLS and CDR2 YYNGEE. This CDR3 region has 17 residues. Germline trimming cut 0 bases from V and 8 bases from J; bases unmatched to any gene: 13. The CDR3 loop reads CASSVDPSGSAIDEQFF. The DNA for the CDR3 is TGTGCCAGCAGCGTAGACCCCAGCGGGAGCGCCATCGATGAGCAGTTCTTC. Together with reference TRBV9 and TRBJ2-1, the CDR3 gives the full variable domain: DSGVTQTPKHLITATGQRVTLRCSPRSGDLSVYWYQQSLDQGLQFLIQYYNGEERAKGNILERFSAQQFPDLHSELNLSSLELGDSALYFCASSVDPSGSAIDEQFFGPGTRLTVL.

This chain links TRBV6-1 with TRBJ2-1; possibly TRBD2 for D (6 bases). The germline V gene encodes CDR1 MNHNS and CDR2 SASEGT. The CDR3 spans 13 residues. The V end was cut by 5 bases, the J end by 6 bases, with 11 bases between. DNA for the CDR3: TGTGCCAGCAGTCGAACTAGCAGCAATGAGCAGTTCTTC. Translating it yields CASSRTSSNEQFF.

The table lists this clonotype with a few counts. The V call is TRBV6-1, the J call TRBJ1-5; TRBD1 matches 7 bases. J was trimmed by 12 bases and V by 3 bases; bases with no gene match: 17. This CDR3 is 16 amino acids long. Per the germline V gene, CDR1 is MNHNS and CDR2 is SASEGT. This chain's CDR3 is CASSETPGQIFKFQHF. The CDR3 DNA follows: TGTGCCAGCAGTGAGACCCCGGGACAGATTTTTAAGTTCCAGCATTTT.

This clonotype was detected many times. This sequence joins TRBV28 and TRBJ1-6; no reliable D call. The CDR3 contains 22 residues. The V and J ends lost 3 bases and 0 bases respectively, with 27 bases between them. Germline V CDR1 and CDR2: MDHEN, SYDVKM. CDR3 sequence: CASSLVWWRRNSRSSYNSPLHF. In DNA, the CDR3 is TGTGCCAGCAGTTTGGTTTGGTGGCGGAGAAATTCAAGGAGCTCCTATAATTCACCCCTCCACTTT.

V and J are TRBV6-1 and TRBJ1-2; D is uncertain. Germline V gene sequence: CDR1 MNHNS, CDR2 SASEGT. The CDR3 runs 13 residues. The V gene lost 4 bases and the J gene lost 0 bases, with 6 bases spanning the gap. The CDR3, as DNA: TGTGCCAGCAGTGGGCAGGCTAACTATGGCTACACCTTC. This encodes CASSGQANYGYTF.

The rearrangement joins TRBV11-2 to TRBJ2-1; D possibly corresponds to TRBD1 (6 bases). In germline, CDR1 is SGHAT, CDR2 FQNNGV. This CDR3 spans 15 amino acids. V was shortened by 3 bases and J by 5 bases, with 14 bases between the two germline ends. Here the CDR3 reads CASSFGPGQNNEQFF. CDR3 bases: TGTGCCAGCAGCTTTGGACCGGGACAAAACAATGAGCAGTTCTTC. The full variable domain, its missing parts supplied by reference TRBV11-2 and TRBJ2-1, is EAGVAQSPRYKIIEKRQSVAFWCNPISGHATLYWYQQILGQGPKLLIQFQNNGVVDDSQLPKDRFSAERLKGVDSTLKIQPAKLEDSAVYLCASSFGPGQNNEQFFGPGTRLTVL.

This clonotype was detected many times. The rearrangement joins TRBV12-3 or TRBV12-4 to TRBJ2-1; TRBD1 agrees at 9 bases. V lost 6 bases, J lost 3 bases, and 6 bases stayed unmatched. The CDR3 covers 15 residues. This chain's CDR3 is CASSPDRGVYNEQFF. The CDR3 DNA is TGTGCCAGCAGCCCGGACAGGGGCGTCTACAATGAGCAGTTCTTC.

The genes are TRBV5-1 and TRBJ1-1; D is possibly TRBD1 (5 bases). The V and J ends lost 5 bases and 10 bases respectively, with 12 bases between them. Germline CDR1 and CDR2: SGHRS and YFSETQ. This CDR3 is 11 amino acids long. The CDR3 spells CASSPGGVAFF. CDR3 bases: TGCGCCAGCAGTCCGGGGGGGGTAGCTTTCTTT.

For this clonotype: A much larger clonotype is one base distant, so this may be a read error. The genes are TRBV7-9 and TRBJ1-2; 7 nucleotides match TRBD1. The germline V gene encodes CDR1 SEHNR and CDR2 FQNEAQ (reference sequence). This CDR3 is built from 12 residues. V gave up 8 bases and J gave up 2 bases; unmatched junction bases: 2. CDR3 region: CASGTANYGYTF. The DNA for the CDR3 is TGTGCCAGCGGGACAGCGAACTATGGCTACACCTTC.

This clonotype has only a few counts. The chain joins TRBV20-1 to TRBJ2-1; possibly TRBD2 for D (6 bases). Trimming cost V 1 base and J 10 bases, with 11 bases left between them. The CDR3 length is 12 residues. Germline values: CDR1 DFQATT, CDR2 SNEGSKA (reference sequence). As DNA, the CDR3 is TGCAGTGCTAGAGGGGACTCCCGGGAGCAGTTCTTC. Its protein is CSARGDSREQFF.

This clonotype was observed many times. The chain joins TRBV6-2 or TRBV6-3 to TRBJ2-3; no reliable D call. Deletions cut 6 bases from V and 2 bases from J, with 9 bases between. Germline V lookup: CDR1 MNHEY, CDR2 SVGEGT. The CDR3 is 13 residues long. The CDR3 nucleotides are TGTGCCAGCAGAAGAACCTACACAGATACGCAGTATTTT. It yields the protein CASRRTYTDTQYF.

This clonotype was observed many times. The J gene is TRBJ2-1, the V gene TRBV12-3 or TRBV12-4; D is possibly TRBD1 or TRBD2 (5 bases each). The V end was cut by 7 bases, the J end by 10 bases, with 11 bases between. The CDR3 has 11 amino acids. The CDR3 reads CASTTRDEQFF. The CDR3 DNA is TGTGCCAGCACCACACGGGACGAGCAGTTCTTC.

In DNA form, the CDR3 reads TGCGCCAGCAGCTTACAGGGCGCGGCGAACACTGAAGCTTTCTTT. The encoded protein is CASSLQGAANTEAFF. The rearrangement joins TRBV5-1 to TRBJ1-1; D possibly corresponds to TRBD1 (6 bases). Germline loops: CDR1 SGHRS, CDR2 YFSETQ. This CDR3 has 15 residues. Trimming took 2 bases from V and 1 from J, leaving 12 bases between them.

Here the CDR3 reads CASSSPLLAEDQSSYNEQFF. The CDR3 region has the DNA TGTGCCAGCAGTTCTCCCTTACTAGCGGAAGATCAAAGCTCCTACAATGAGCAGTTCTTC. This rearrangement joins TRBV6-2 or TRBV6-3 to TRBJ2-1; 8 bases fit TRBD2. The CDR3 covers 20 residues. Germline V lookup: CDR1 MNHEY, CDR2 SVGEGT. Trimming took 4 bases from V and 0 from J; bases not matched to a gene: 17.

The V gene is TRBV5-1, the J gene TRBJ2-4; 12 bases fit TRBD2. This CDR3 contains 14 residues. Germline lookup yields CDR1 SGHRS and CDR2 YFSETQ. V was pared by 5 bases and J by 5 bases, with 2 bases of the junction left unmatched. CDR3 coding DNA: TGCGCCAGCAGAAGACTAGCGGGAGAAAACATTCAGTACTTC. It yields the protein CASRRLAGENIQYF. The variable domain in full, with the rest retrieved from reference TRBV5-1 and TRBJ2-4, is KAGVTQTPRYLIKTRGQQVTLSCSPISGHRSVSWYQQTPGQGLQFLFEYFSETQRNKGNFPGRFSGRQFSNSRSEMNVSTLELGDSALYLCASRRLAGENIQYFGAGTRLSVL.

This clonotype was found a few times. The rearrangement links TRBV27 to TRBJ1-3, with D unclear. The CDR3 consists of 17 residues. Per the germline V gene, CDR1 is MNHEY and CDR2 is SMNVEV (reference sequence). The V gene lost 5 bases and the J gene lost 0 bases, with 17 bases spanning the gap. The CDR3 bases are TGTGCCAGCAGTCCCACCCGAAGGGCGGACTCTGGAAACACCATATATTTT. Its translation is CASSPTRRADSGNTIYF.

This clonotype occurred many times. The chain joins TRBV7-9 to TRBJ1-1; tentatively, D is TRBD1 (5 bases). The CDR3 loop spans 13 amino acids. Trimming took off 5 bases at V and 4 bases at J, with 11 bases between the two ends. Germline V CDR1 and CDR2: SEHNR, FQNEAQ (reference sequence). The DNA of the CDR3 is TGTGCCAGCAGCCCTGTGGGGGGCACTGAAGCTTTCTTT. Translated: CASSPVGGTEAFF.

This clonotype has ten or more counts. CDR3 DNA: TGTGCCAGCAGCCGCGGACAGGGAAGGACAGATACGCAGTATTTT. Translation: CASSRGQGRTDTQYF. The chain uses TRBV28 and TRBJ2-3, with TRBD1 matching 8 bases. CDR3 length equals 15 residues. With 6 bases clipped from V and 3 bases from J, the junction kept 8 bases outside the gene matches. Germline CDR1 MDHEN, CDR2 SYDVKM.

This clonotype was seen many times. This chain uses TRBV20-1 with TRBJ2-1, with 16 bases matching TRBD2. The CDR3 loop spans 17 amino acids. The germline CDR1 and CDR2 sequences are DFQATT and SNEGSKA (reference sequence). The trim removed 3 bases at V and 5 bases at J, leaving 7 bases unmatched. For the CDR3, the DNA is TGCAGTGCTAGTCGCGGGACTAGCGGGAGGGGGAACAATGAGCAGTTCTTC. Protein product: CSASRGTSGRGNNEQFF.

J is TRBJ2-2 and V is TRBV18; D is possibly TRBD1 (5 bases). Germline V gene sequence: CDR1 KGHSH, CDR2 LQKENI. The V and J ends lost 3 bases and 1 base respectively, with 21 bases between them. CDR3 length: 19 amino acids. The CDR3: CASSPLLGRKTKNTGELFF. The DNA of the CDR3 is TGTGCCAGCTCACCTCTTTTGGGGCGAAAAACTAAGAACACCGGGGAGCTGTTTTTT. Full variable domain (missing parts from reference TRBV18 and TRBJ2-2): NAGVMQNPRHLVRRRGQEARLRCSPMKGHSHVYWYRQLPEEGLKFMVYLQKENIIDESGMPKERFSAEFPKEGPSILRIQQVVRGDSAAYFCASSPLLGRKTKNTGELFFGEGSRLTVL.

This clonotype came up a few times. The chain combines TRBV20-1 with TRBJ2-7, with 14 positions matching TRBD2. The trim removed 1 base at V and 6 bases at J, leaving 20 bases unmatched. Germline V gives CDR1 DFQATT, CDR2 SNEGSKA (reference sequence). The CDR3 loop spans 20 amino acids. The CDR3 here is CSARAMAGTSGSVGLSEQYF. CDR3 DNA sequence: TGCAGTGCTAGAGCCATGGCCGGGACTAGCGGGAGCGTGGGTTTAAGCGAGCAGTACTTC.

A remark on this clonotype: Being one base from a much bigger clone, this may be a read error. V and J are TRBV10-3 and TRBJ2-3; D ambiguous. CDR1 is ENHRY and CDR2 is SYGVKD in the germline V gene. The CDR3 loop spans 12 amino acids. V gave up 3 bases and J gave up 4 bases, with 5 bases separating them. In DNA form, the CDR3 reads TGTGCCATCAGTGACAGCGCAGATACGCAGTATTTT. Encoded protein: CAISDSADTQYF.

This clonotype was detected only a few times. The chain is built from TRBV27 and TRBJ2-1; no clear D gene. This CDR3 has 14 residues. Trimming shortened V by 6 bases and J by 3 bases, and 12 bases separated the two germline ends. From germline, CDR1 is MNHEY and CDR2 SMNVEV (reference sequence). CDR3 protein: CASSTSGDYNEQFF. The CDR3 DNA follows: TGTGCCAGCAGCACGAGTGGGGACTACAATGAGCAGTTCTTC.

Concerning this clonotype: A much more abundant neighbour one base away suggests this may be a read error. This chain links TRBV30 with TRBJ2-7; 9 nucleotides line up with TRBD2. J gave up 3 bases and V 7 bases, and 10 bases lay outside the gene matches. The CDR3 is 14 residues long. The germline gives CDR1 GTSNPN, CDR2 SVGIG (reference sequence). CDR3 residues: CALQPSGTIYEQYF. The CDR3 DNA reads as TGTGCCTTACAACCTAGCGGGACAATCTACGAGCAGTACTTC.

CDR3 loop: CASSLRDRSTGELFF. CDR3 bases: TGCGCCAGCAGCCTCCGGGACAGGAGCACCGGGGAGCTGTTTTTT. V usage is TRBV5-1 and J usage is TRBJ2-2; 8 bases map to TRBD1. The CDR3 sequence is 15 residues long. V lost 4 bases to trimming and J lost 4 bases; unmatched junction nucleotides: 6. The germline V gene encodes CDR1 SGHRS and CDR2 YFSETQ. The whole variable domain, remainder taken from reference TRBV5-1 and TRBJ2-2, is KAGVTQTPRYLIKTRGQQVTLSCSPISGHRSVSWYQQTPGQGLQFLFEYFSETQRNKGNFPGRFSGRQFSNSRSEMNVSTLELGDSALYLCASSLRDRSTGELFFGEGSRLTVL.